A selection of T cell receptor beta chains follows, all from one sample in a study of T cells in Graves' hyperthyroidism and ophthalmopathy. TCRdb independently ran MiXCR on the multiplex PCR reads; one entry per CDR3 protein. The sample lists about 640,000 distinct CDR3 sequences; under 25% were seen once. The material sequenced was blood. The receptor set was obtained from a man aged 30 to 39 with Graves' ophthalmopathy. The CDR3 runs from the conserved cysteine through the conserved F or W. The order of the fields is V gene, clone size, J gene, CDR3 protein. Clone size is stated in some rows and not others, as once, few, many or a class when expanded.

TRBV20-1	many	TRBJ2-3	CSASPGTGLADTQYF
TRBV11-2	few	.	CASRDRGNNEQYF
TRBV11-2	many	TRBJ2-1	CASRTSEGDYYNEQFF
TRBV24-1	.	TRBJ1-2	CATSDQGSYGYTF
TRBV2	.	TRBJ1-2	CASSEGIGIDGYTF
TRBV2	few	TRBJ1-2	CASSERGSPTNTF
TRBV28	many	TRBJ1-6	CASRPGRFISPLHF
TRBV5-4	.	TRBJ2-2	CASSSKLGGDTGELFF
TRBV9	.	TRBJ2-2	CASSVARRAGDTGELFF
TRBV24-1	few	TRBJ2-5	CATSDLTGPEETQYF
TRBV11-2	many	TRBJ1-2	CASSSGRKTYGYTF
TRBV7-9	few	TRBJ1-1	CASSLRTVTTYEAFF
TRBV4-1	few	TRBJ2-7	CASSQDWVGPAGGPGEQYF
TRBV7-2	many	TRBJ2-7	CASSLVGVSEQYF
TRBV12-3/TRBV12-4	few	TRBJ2-3	CASSGGTSGRASTDTQYF
TRBV28	.	TRBJ2-2	CASMGGTGELFF
TRBV5-4	.	TRBJ2-3	CASSPKGDSSTDTQYF
TRBV10-3	many	TRBJ2-7	CATLQAGGNYEQYF
TRBV10-3	few	TRBJ1-4	CAISARDREEKLFF
TRBV27	few	TRBJ2-1	CASGAGPAYNEQFF
TRBV5-6	.	TRBJ2-7	CASSTFLEVEGCEQYF
TRBV2	many	TRBJ1-3	CASSAETGNTIYF
TRBV6-2/TRBV6-3	.	TRBJ2-7	CASKLWDLPSYEQYF
TRBV4-1	.	TRBJ2-1	CASSQGWSSYNEQFF
TRBV6-1	.	TRBJ2-1	CASSGDSYYNEQFF
TRBV5-6	.	TRBJ1-3	CASIAAGAGNTIYF
TRBV6-1	.	TRBJ2-1	CASKDSGPVNEQFF
TRBV9	few	TRBJ2-1	CASSVVAGPNEQFF
TRBV5-1	.	TRBJ2-4	CASSDGLVKYF
TRBV7-9	.	TRBJ2-5	CASSVGDRGRGETQYF
TRBV28	many	TRBJ2-5	CASSSSEETQYF
TRBV11-2	many	TRBJ2-5	CASSLNGGSSQETQYF
TRBV20-1	.	TRBJ2-3	CSARPQASGRPYF
TRBV28	few	TRBJ2-1	CASSLPDVNEQFF